Presented here are 23 T cell receptor beta chains from one specimen sequenced in a study of blood T cell repertoires in COVID-19. Profiling relied on immunoSEQ multiplex PCR, and the TCRdb table lists in-frame clones only, not all of them. The profile covers roughly 120,000 clones, with 84% appearing a single time and under 8% taken by the ten largest. Material: peripheral blood. These receptors were obtained from a woman of 80 years or more with active or convalescent COVID-19.

The V gene is TRBV3-1 (or the pseudogene TRBV3-2), the J gene TRBJ2-7; 15 nucleotides line up with TRBD2. Germline V gene sequence: CDR1 LGHDT, CDR2 YNNKEL (reference sequence). The CDR3 spans 18 residues. J gave up 3 bases and V 1 base, and 7 bases lay outside the gene matches. The CDR3 DNA reads as TGTGCCAGCAGCCAAGCGGGGACTAGCGGGGGGCCCTTCTACGAGCAGTACTTC. Translating it yields CASSQAGTSGGPFYEQYF.

The rearrangement uses TRBV5-1 and TRBJ2-7; no firm D call. The germline gives CDR1 SGHRS, CDR2 YFSETQ. Between the trimmed V and J ends, which lost 0 bases and 5 bases, there was a span of 6 bases. The CDR3 is 12 residues long. Here the CDR3 reads CASSLVEDEQYF. The CDR3 bases are TGCGCCAGCAGCTTGGTAGAGGACGAGCAGTACTTC.

In this sample, this clone turned up once. The chain joins TRBV3-1 (or the pseudogene TRBV3-2) to TRBJ2-7, with TRBD1 matching over 7 bases. This CDR3 spans 12 amino acids. With 5 bases clipped from V and 3 bases from J, the junction kept 1 base outside the gene matches. Germline V lookup: CDR1 LGHDT, CDR2 YNNKEL (reference sequence). The DNA of the CDR3 is TGTGCCAGCAGCTGGACAGGCTACGAGCAGTACTTC. Residues: CASSWTGYEQYF.

The table lists this clone with a few counts. The chain joins TRBV4-1 to TRBJ2-7, with 9 positions matching TRBD2. This CDR3 is built from 18 residues. Germline V gene lookup returns CDR1 MGHRA and CDR2 YSYEKL. The V and J ends lost 0 bases and 1 base, in that order; junction bases with no gene match: 10. CDR3 sequence reads: CASSQEGGSGRRSYEQYF. CDR3 DNA: TGCGCCAGCAGCCAAGAAGGGGGAAGCGGGAGGCGATCCTACGAGCAGTACTTC.

The chain employs TRBV28 and TRBJ1-2, with D perhaps matching TRBD1 (5 bases). CDR1 is MDHEN and CDR2 is SYDVKM in the germline V gene. Between the trimmed V and J ends, which lost 3 bases and 4 bases, there was a span of 12 bases. The length of the CDR3 is 14 residues. Here the CDR3 reads CASSLSQEIYGYTF. The CDR3 DNA reads TGTGCCAGCAGTTTGTCACAGGAGATCTATGGCTACACCTTC.

CDR3 nucleotide sequence: TGTGCCAGCAGTTTAAGAGGGGGCTGGGCCGGGGAGCTGTTTTTT. It codes for CASSLRGGWAGELFF. The chain carries TRBV28 and TRBJ2-2, with 7 bases matching TRBD1. The V segment lost 2 bases and the J segment 6 bases; nucleotides outside the gene matches: 6. CDR1 and CDR2 from the germline V gene are MDHEN and SYDVKM. This CDR3 region has 15 residues. Full variable domain (rest looked up from reference TRBV28 and TRBJ2-2): DVKVTQSSRYLVKRTGEKVFLECVQDMDHENMFWYRQDPGLGLRLIYFSYDVKMKEKGDIPEGYSVSREKKERFSLILESASTNQTSMYLCASSLRGGWAGELFFGEGSRLTVL.

This chain connects TRBV7-9 to TRBJ2-1; maybe TRBD1 (6 bases). V was shortened by 4 bases and J by 5 bases, with 15 bases between the two germline ends. CDR3 size: 15 residues. Germline lookup yields CDR1 SEHNR and CDR2 FQNEAQ (reference sequence). Here the CDR3 reads CASSSDSDTHNEQFF. The DNA of the CDR3 is TGTGCCAGCAGCTCGGACAGTGATACCCACAATGAGCAGTTCTTC.

V gene TRBV20-1 combines with J gene TRBJ2-7; perhaps TRBD1 as D (5 bases). Germline-derived CDR1 and CDR2 are DFQATT and SNEGSKA (reference sequence). V was trimmed by 3 bases and J by 4 bases, leaving 22 bases between them. The CDR3 has 16 amino acids. For the CDR3, the DNA is TGCAGTGCTAGTTTGCAGGGCTATACCTCAGGATACGAGCAGTACTTC. This sequence encodes CSASLQGYTSGYEQYF.

The chain joins TRBV30 to TRBJ1-6; no clear D gene. CDR3 length equals 13 residues. With 5 bases removed from V and 13 bases from J, the gap between germline ends came to 18 bases. Germline-derived CDR1 and CDR2 are GTSNPN and SVGIG (reference sequence). DNA for the CDR3: TGTGCCTGGTCAGCGAGGGAAAGGTTGCCCCTCCACTTT. Translated: CAWSARERLPLHF.

CDR3 sequence (DNA): TGCAGCGCCGGGGACAGCTATGGCTACACCTTC. Translation: CSAGDSYGYTF. The J gene is TRBJ1-2, the V gene TRBV29-1; 7 bases line up with TRBD1. V lost 7 bases to trimming and J lost 4 bases; unmatched junction nucleotides: 3. The length of the CDR3 is 11 residues. CDR1 is SQVTM and CDR2 is ANQGSEA in the germline V gene.

The V and J genes are TRBV4-1 and TRBJ2-1; D is uncertain. Per germline, CDR1 MGHRA and CDR2 YSYEKL. V shed 0 bases and J shed 5 bases, with 14 bases lying between them. There are 16 residues in the CDR3. CDR3 sequence reads: CASSQDVASLHNEQFF. As DNA, the CDR3 is TGCGCCAGCAGCCAAGATGTTGCTAGTCTCCACAATGAGCAGTTCTTC.

This chain links TRBV4-1 with TRBJ1-4, with 9 bases lining up with TRBD1. The V gene's germline CDR1 is MGHRA and CDR2 YSYEKL. This CDR3 is built from 18 residues. Trimming cost V 2 bases and J 7 bases; bases outside gene matches: 14. The CDR3: CASSQYWGQGIGSEKLFF. The CDR3 DNA reads as TGCGCCAGCAGCCAATATTGGGGACAGGGCATCGGTAGTGAAAAACTGTTTTTT.

This clone came up a few times. The rearrangement joins TRBV18 to TRBJ1-4; 8 bases are a match to TRBD1. The CDR3 covers 15 residues. J lost 8 bases, V lost 4 bases, and 9 bases had no gene match. Germline loops: CDR1 KGHSH, CDR2 LQKENI. In nucleotides, the CDR3 is TGTGCCAGCTCACGGACCGGGACAGGTCCCGAAAAACTGTTTTTT. This gives the protein CASSRTGTGPEKLFF.

The V gene is TRBV21-1, the J gene TRBJ1-5. TRBV21-1 is noted as a pseudogene. CDR3 size: 12 residues. The CDR3 here is CASMGLNQPQHF. The CDR3, as DNA: TGTGCCAGCATGGGACTCAATCAGCCCCAGCATTTT.

The chain is built from TRBV24-1 and TRBJ1-5; 8 bases map to TRBD1. CDR1 is KGHDR and CDR2 is SFDVKD in the germline V gene. The CDR3 is 15 amino acids. The trim removed 2 bases at V and 7 bases at J, leaving 6 bases unmatched. DNA for the CDR3: TGTGCCACCAGTGATTCTACAGGGGGTGGGCAGCCCCAGCATTTT. Protein product: CATSDSTGGGQPQHF.

The chain employs TRBV3-1 (or the pseudogene TRBV3-2) and TRBJ2-7; D uncertain. The CDR3 loop spans 15 amino acids. Germline CDR1 reads LGHDT; CDR2 reads YNNKEL (reference sequence). With 1 base removed from V and 0 bases from J, the gap between germline ends came to 10 bases. CDR3 in DNA: TGTGCCAGCAGCCAAGTGCCGTTGAGCTCCTACGAGCAGTACTTC. Its protein product is CASSQVPLSSYEQYF.

The rearrangement links TRBV19 to TRBJ2-2, with 7 bases that match TRBD2. The CDR3 is made up of 16 amino acids. The V gene's germline CDR1 is LNHDA and CDR2 SQIVND (reference sequence). The trim removed 6 bases at V and 5 bases at J, leaving 12 bases unmatched. This CDR3 is CASSPVGLAATGELFF. CDR3 coding DNA: TGTGCCAGTAGCCCGGTTGGGCTAGCGGCTACCGGGGAGCTGTTTTTT.

The chain carries TRBV23-1 and TRBJ2-7, with TRBD2 matching 7 bases. TRBV23-1 is recorded as an ORF, its role being uncertain. The CDR3 runs 16 residues. The junction had 8 bases not matched to a gene; V was cut back by 1 base and J by 2 bases. CDR3 sequence reads: CASSQYSTSETYEQYF. In DNA form, the CDR3 reads TGCGCCAGCAGTCAATACTCAACTAGCGAGACCTACGAGCAGTACTTC.

The chain uses TRBV3-1 (or the pseudogene TRBV3-2) and TRBJ2-7, with TRBD2 identical over 9 bases. This CDR3 is 15 amino acids long. Germline CDR1 LGHDT, CDR2 YNNKEL (reference sequence). Unmatched junction bases numbered 7, after V lost 4 bases and J lost 3 bases. CDR3 region: CASSPGGLAFYEQYF. CDR3 nucleotide sequence: TGTGCCAGCAGCCCGGGAGGACTAGCGTTCTACGAGCAGTACTTC.

This rearrangement joins TRBV10-3 to TRBJ2-2; 12 bases fit TRBD2. The CDR3 sequence is 16 residues long. The V gene end was trimmed by 6 bases and the J gene end by 4 bases; junction bases not matched to a gene: 6. Germline V gene data show CDR1 as ENHRY and CDR2 as SYGVKD. The CDR3 DNA reads as TGTGCCATCAGCCTGACTAGCGGGAGAAGCACCGGGGAGCTGTTTTTT. This sequence encodes CAISLTSGRSTGELFF.

This chain links TRBV28 with TRBJ1-2; D might be TRBD1 (5 bases). Per germline, CDR1 MDHEN and CDR2 SYDVKM. The CDR3 totals 15 residues. Trimming stripped 5 bases from V and 1 base from J, with 14 bases between. Written as DNA, the CDR3 is TGTGCCAGCAGTCCTCTTCCCGGGGGTAACTATGGCTACACCTTC. It is translated as CASSPLPGGNYGYTF.

The chain joins TRBV10-3 to TRBJ1-2, with 9 bases fitting TRBD1. Germline assignment: CDR1 ENHRY and CDR2 SYGVKD. The J segment lost 8 bases and the V segment lost 4 bases, leaving 8 bases of the junction unmatched. This CDR3 has 14 residues. The CDR3 bases are TGTGCCATCAGTGGGGGGGGACAGGGAGAAGGCTACACCTTC. Translation gives CAISGGGQGEGYTF.

The chain is built from TRBV11-2 and TRBJ2-7; 7 nucleotides align to TRBD1. Germline V gene lookup returns CDR1 SGHAT and CDR2 FQNNGV. There are 14 residues in the CDR3. V was clipped by 3 bases and J by 7 bases; unmatched bases: 9. CDR3 sequence: CASSLRGLVREQYF. DNA of the CDR3: TGTGCCAGCAGCTTGAGGGGGCTCGTGCGGGAGCAGTACTTC. Using reference TRBV11-2 and TRBJ2-7 for the parts outside the CDR3, the full variable domain is EAGVAQSPRYKIIEKRQSVAFWCNPISGHATLYWYQQILGQGPKLLIQFQNNGVVDDSQLPKDRFSAERLKGVDSTLKIQPAKLEDSAVYLCASSLRGLVREQYFGPGTRLTVT.